Given below is one TCR beta chain in context. This clonotype was counted at least ten times. Its antigen is currently not known. Within one base of it there is no much larger clone, and no base qualities were kept. Sequencer: Illumina HiSeq 2500. First-strand cDNA was synthesized with Superscript III and a set of TRAV- and TRBV-specific primers, covering both TCRalpha and TCRbeta chains. TCRs were amplified with Phusion for around 18 PCR cycles, with a constant-region primer paired with the adapter attached to the V primers. The isolated mRNA was amplified using the MessageAmp II aRNA Amplification Kit, with in vitro transcription performed for less than 20 hours at 37 degrees C. mRNA for TCR sequencing was isolated with the Dynabeads mRNA DIRECT Purification Kit. Indexed Illumina adapters were added in a second roughly 23-cycle Phusion PCR, and the resulting products were purified with AMPure XP beads. The original pipeline was this. Using custom Perl scripts, TCR sequences that encoded the same protein were pooled, out-of-frame sequences were dropped, and the abundance of each clonotype was calculated. Any TCR sequence backed by just one read was left out of the analysis. Among the metrics used to describe the repertoires were Shannon entropy, Gini index, clonality, richness, and the frequency of TCRs shared between repertoires. Through fastp at Q25 and MiXCR, TCRdb rebuilt clones from the public reads, retaining in-frame beta chains. When rows share a CDR3 protein, they turn into one entry using the most common DNA and genes. For this entry, the V and J calls and clone size follow TCRdb and not the study's own pipeline. Counted in this sample were 55,000 to 80,000 distinct CDR3 sequences; about a quarter of them appeared once. The ten biggest clones cover under 7% of the sample.

This specimen's time point label, interpreted: before trial treatment. The donors took part in RACIN, a single-arm, phase I, dose-escalation trial that combined nivolumab, ipilimumab, aspirin, low-dose cyclophosphamide and low-dose radiotherapy. Eligible patients had advanced, TIL-negative solid tumors. The germline ends are 15 bases apart after V is trimmed by 6 bases and J by 10 bases. Spanning cysteine to phenylalanine, the CDR3 consists of 12 amino acids. Of all the DNA, just the CDR3 is kept, 36 bases in frame from base 1. The germline V gene (reference sequence) gives CDR1 as MNHEY and CDR2 as SMNVEV. The data stem from a study of low-dose radiotherapy and immunotherapy resistance in tumors (dated by TCRdb to between 2021 and 2023). Describing the broader study: In Cohort 1, 0.5 Gy per fraction was delivered every 2 weeks, and a total PTV dose of 6.5 Gy was prescribed. Cohort 2 received 1 Gy per fraction every two weeks, with a total of 13 Gy over 26 weeks. Nivolumab was administered intravenously as a 240 mg flat dose every two weeks, and ipilimumab was administered intravenously at 1 mg/kg every six weeks. Cyclophosphamide 200 mg/m2 was administered intravenously every two weeks, one day before each radiation and immunotherapy administration. Patients took aspirin 300 mg orally once daily for four cycles, starting on cycle 1 day 1. The trial did not randomize participants into treatment groups. Eight patients were included in the translational analysis: three from the first dose cohort and the first five from the second dose cohort.

The receptor was isolated from a male donor with rectosigmoid adenocarcinoma. Sequencing used PBMCs, obtained before treatment. The chain is assembled from TRBV27 and TRBJ1-2, with a tentative D gene TRBD1 over 6 matching bases. CDR3 reads: CASRGPGEAYTF. The sequenced DNA is TGTGCCAGCAGGGGACCAGGGGAGGCCTACACCTTC.